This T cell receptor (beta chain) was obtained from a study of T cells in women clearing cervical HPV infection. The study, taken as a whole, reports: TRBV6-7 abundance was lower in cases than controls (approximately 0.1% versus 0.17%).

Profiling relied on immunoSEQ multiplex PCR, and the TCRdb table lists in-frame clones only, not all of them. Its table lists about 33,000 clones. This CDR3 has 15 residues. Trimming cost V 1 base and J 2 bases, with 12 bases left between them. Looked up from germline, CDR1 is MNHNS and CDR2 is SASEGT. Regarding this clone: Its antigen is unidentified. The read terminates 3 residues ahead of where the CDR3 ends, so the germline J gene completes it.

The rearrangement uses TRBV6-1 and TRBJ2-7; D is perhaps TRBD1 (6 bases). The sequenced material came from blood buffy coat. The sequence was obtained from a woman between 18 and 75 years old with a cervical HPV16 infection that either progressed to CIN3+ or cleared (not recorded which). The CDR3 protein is CASSEEQGDPYEQYF. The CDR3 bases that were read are TGTGCCAGCAGTGAAGAACAGGGAGACCCCTACGAG.